This TCR beta chain was sequenced for a study of blood T cell repertoires in COVID-19. Whole-study context: Material from acute and convalescent COVID-19 was sourced from the United States, Italy and Spain.

The participants were between about 18 and 90 years old and came from 24 US areas. Participants were placed into cohorts based on the clinical history they reported. Individuals in the exposed group had encountered a COVID-19 case within 2 weeks preceding study entry. Assay: immunoSEQ multiplex PCR; the TCRdb copy retains only in-frame clones and omits some. The table has 350,000 to 500,000 clones, approximately 90% seen once. J gave up 5 bases and V 5 bases, and 14 bases lay outside the gene matches. The CDR3 sequence is 17 residues long. In germline, CDR1 is SGHTA, CDR2 FQGNSA. The origin of this receptor is a woman aged 18 to 35 who had been exposed to COVID-19. The chain uses TRBV7-2 and TRBJ2-2, with 7 bases matching TRBD2. Sample: PBMCs or T cells enriched from blood (not recorded which). CDR3 bases: TGTGCCAGCAGCGATTCGCCCGGGAGGATAGGAACCGGGGAGCTGTTTTTT. Protein: CASSDSPGRIGTGELFF.